These 16 T cell receptor beta chains were all obtained from the same sample, sequenced in a study of cytomegalovirus exposure and HLA in healthy donors. With 60 Vbeta and 13 Jbeta primers, the PCR was carried out. Measured with immunoSEQ multiplex PCR; TCRdb has only the in-frame clones, and not every one. The data hold about 98,000 clones, with less than 90% observed a single time. The sequenced material came from PBMCs. Receptors originate from a man aged 35-49 years in good health and CMV-seronegative.

The chain combines TRBV18 with TRBJ1-3, with D unresolved. Trimming left V 3 bases short and J 1 base short, with 7 bases between. The length of the CDR3 is 14 residues. Germline values: CDR1 KGHSH, CDR2 LQKENI. The CDR3 bases are TGTGCCAGCTCACCCCTAACGTCTGGAAACACCATATATTTT. Its translation: CASSPLTSGNTIYF.

The V call is TRBV7-2, the J call TRBJ2-5; 8 nucleotides align to TRBD2. V shed 5 bases and J 9 bases; nucleotides not matched to a gene: 14. This CDR3 contains 15 residues. Germline V gene data show CDR1 as SGHTA and CDR2 as FQGNSA. The CDR3 sequence is CASSPGLLAGPAQYF. The DNA for the CDR3 is TGTGCCAGCAGCCCAGGGTTATTAGCGGGGCCTGCCCAGTACTTC.

The genes are TRBV7-9 and TRBJ1-4, with a possible D match to TRBD1 (5 bases). Germline V lookup: CDR1 SEHNR, CDR2 FQNEAQ (reference sequence). The V gene lost 3 bases and the J gene lost 8 bases, with 19 bases spanning the gap. CDR3 length: 16 amino acids. Here the CDR3 DNA reads TGTGCCAGCAGCTTGGACAACTCGCCCCTTCGGGAAAAACTGTTTTTT. Its protein is CASSLDNSPLREKLFF.

Only a few counts were recorded for this clone. The chain couples TRBV7-8 to TRBJ1-3; no definite D call. Germline-derived CDR1 and CDR2 are SGHVS and FQNEAQ. The CDR3 contains 15 residues. Trimming took off 1 base at V and 0 bases at J, with 7 bases between the two ends. The CDR3 here is CASSLEGSSGNTIYF. CDR3 DNA sequence: TGTGCCAGCAGCTTAGAAGGGAGCTCTGGAAACACCATATATTTT.

This clone was seen just once. This chain joins TRBV5-6 and TRBJ1-5; perhaps TRBD1 as D (6 bases). This CDR3 has 13 amino acids. V dropped 4 bases and J dropped 7 bases, with 12 bases sitting between them. Germline CDR1 reads SGHDT; CDR2 reads YYEEEE. This CDR3 is CASSPGRGQPQHF. The DNA for the CDR3 is TGTGCCAGCAGCCCCGGGAGGGGGCAGCCCCAGCATTTT.

For the CDR3, the DNA is TGTGCCATCAGTGAGTCCGGGACAACGTTGAGCTCCTACGAGCAGTACTTC. Translation: CAISESGTTLSSYEQYF. This rearrangement joins TRBV10-3 to TRBJ2-7; D is possibly TRBD1 (6 bases). Trimming took off 0 bases at V and 0 bases at J, with 15 bases between the two ends. In germline, CDR1 is ENHRY, CDR2 SYGVKD. The CDR3 sequence is 17 residues long.

The gene calls are TRBV6-6 and TRBJ2-1; no firm D call. The CDR3 has 13 residues. V was pared by 7 bases and J by 4 bases, with 11 bases between. Per germline, CDR1 MNHNY and CDR2 SVGAGI (reference sequence). As DNA, the CDR3 is TGTGCCAGCACCAGATGGCGGTACAATGAGCAGTTCTTC. This encodes CASTRWRYNEQFF.

The rearrangement uses TRBV19 and TRBJ1-1; D call uncertain. The germline CDR1 and CDR2 sequences are LNHDA and SQIVND (reference sequence). CDR3 length: 13 residues. V was pared by 1 base and J by 7 bases, with 10 bases between. The CDR3: CASSIGGISEAFF. The CDR3 coding sequence is TGTGCCAGTAGTATAGGCGGGATTAGTGAAGCTTTCTTT.

The chain couples TRBV5-1 to TRBJ2-6; D may be TRBD1 (5 bases). The length of the CDR3 is 15 residues. The germline V and J ends were trimmed by 0 bases and 2 bases, with 6 bases remaining between them. CDR1 is SGHRS, CDR2 YFSETQ, per germline. DNA of the CDR3: TGCGCCAGCAGCTTGGAGGGGACTGGGGCCAACGTCCTGACTTTC. Amino acids: CASSLEGTGANVLTF.

The rearrangement joins TRBV4-1 to TRBJ2-5, with D tentatively TRBD2 (6 bases). The germline gives CDR1 MGHRA, CDR2 YSYEKL. CDR3 length: 16 residues. Trimming took off 1 base at V and 2 bases at J, with 14 bases between the two ends. CDR3 loop: CASSQALGLTQETQYF. The CDR3 DNA sequence: TGCGCCAGCAGCCAAGCCCTGGGACTGACGCAAGAGACCCAGTACTTC.

The chain employs TRBV5-4 and TRBJ1-6; a weak D match, TRBD1 (6 bases). CDR3 length equals 14 residues. V shed 0 bases and J shed 10 bases, with 11 bases lying between them. Germline CDR1 and CDR2: SGHNT and YYREEE (reference sequence). CDR3 bases: TGTGCCAGCAGCTTGGGTCAGGGGTGGTCACCCCTCCACTTT. Translated: CASSLGQGWSPLHF.

This chain joins TRBV5-1 and TRBJ2-3, with 9 bases matching TRBD2. V lost 4 bases and J lost 2; bases outside the gene matches: 17. Germline CDR1 and CDR2: SGHRS and YFSETQ. CDR3 size: 19 residues. The CDR3 DNA sequence: TGCGCCAGCAGCCGTGAGGGGGGACTCCTAGCGGGGTCCACAGATACGCAGTATTTT. This gives the protein CASSREGGLLAGSTDTQYF.

This clone occurred a few times. This chain uses TRBV9 with TRBJ2-2, with a tentative D call TRBD2 (5 bases). Germline-derived CDR1 and CDR2 are SGDLS and YYNGEE. The V end lost 4 bases, the J end lost 7 bases, and 17 bases lay between the germline ends. The CDR3 extends over 15 amino acids. The CDR3 spells CASSPLTPGNGELFF. The CDR3 DNA reads as TGTGCCAGCAGCCCACTAACCCCCGGGAACGGGGAGCTGTTTTTT.

J is TRBJ2-6 and V is TRBV18; perhaps TRBD1 as D (5 bases). With 3 bases removed from V and 4 bases from J, the gap between germline ends came to 13 bases. The CDR3 extends over 16 amino acids. CDR1 and CDR2 from the germline V gene are KGHSH and LQKENI. The CDR3 loop is CASSPRGASGANVLTF. The CDR3 DNA reads TGTGCCAGCTCACCCCGTGGGGCTTCAGGGGCCAACGTCCTGACTTTC. Full variable domain (outside the CDR3, taken from reference TRBV18 and TRBJ2-6): NAGVMQNPRHLVRRRGQEARLRCSPMKGHSHVYWYRQLPEEGLKFMVYLQKENIIDESGMPKERFSAEFPKEGPSILRIQQVVRGDSAAYFCASSPRGASGANVLTFGAGSRLTVL.

V and J are TRBV19 and TRBJ2-5; TRBD2 is a possible D gene (5 bases). Germline values: CDR1 LNHDA, CDR2 SQIVND (reference sequence). The CDR3 consists of 14 residues. V lost 0 bases to trimming and J lost 5 bases, with 10 bases between them. This CDR3 is CASSIDRESETQYF. CDR3 bases: TGTGCCAGTAGTATAGATCGGGAAAGTGAGACCCAGTACTTC.

This clone appeared once. The J gene is TRBJ1-5, the V gene TRBV30, with D hard to call. Germline CDR1 is GTSNPN and CDR2 is SVGIG (reference sequence). The germline V and J ends were trimmed by 0 bases and 4 bases, with 13 bases remaining between them. CDR3 size: 15 residues. This CDR3 reads CAWSVRGGNNQPQHF. The CDR3 DNA follows: TGTGCCTGGAGTGTACGCGGAGGGAATAATCAGCCCCAGCATTTT. The complete variable domain, with remaining parts taken from reference TRBV30 and TRBJ1-5, reads SQTIHQWPATLVQPVGSPLSLECTVEGTSNPNLYWYRQAAGRGLQLLFYSVGIGQISSEVPQNLSASRPQDRQFILSSKKLLLSDSGFYLCAWSVRGGNNQPQHFGDGTRLSIL.